The clone carrying this T cell receptor beta chain occurred a few times. These data originate in a study of T cell clones after liver transplantation. Background on the study: Samples came from ITN030ST, which attempted immunosuppression withdrawal within 2 years of liver transplantation. Post-transplant blood was tracked for graft-donor-reactive T cell clones identified in a pre-transplant mixed lymphocyte reaction. Timepoints were pre-transplant, pre-withdrawal, and after withdrawal was completed or failed.

Some clones are missing from TCRdb's copy, which holds only in-frame ones; the method was immunoSEQ multiplex PCR. The sample consists of 55,000 to 75,000 clones, 70% of them appearing once. The CDR3 length is 15 residues. V lost 5 bases and J lost 3; bases outside the gene matches: 9. Germline values: CDR1 GTSNPN, CDR2 SVGIG (reference sequence). The chain uses TRBV30 and TRBJ2-3; 9 positions match TRBD2. The receptor's source is a human patient who received a liver transplant. Some T cells could come from the graft donor. This specimen consisted of CD4+ T cells from blood, obtained at the approximately 16-month timepoint. CDR3 DNA sequence: TGTGCCTGGGGTAGTAGCGGGAGCTGGACAGATACGCAGTATTTT. Translated: CAWGSSGSWTDTQYF.